The sequence of this T cell receptor (beta chain) was determined in a study of T cell responses to AZD1222 COVID-19 vaccine (dated by TCRdb to about 2021). Some background on the complete study: TCR sequencing covered some 240 trial participants: 200 to 220 given two doses of AZD1222 and around 26 given two doses of MenACWY control vaccine. Trial participants were enrolled by age into subgroups of 18-55, 56-69 and 70-plus years, and about 150, 27 and 61 TCR-sequenced participants, respectively, were included in these subgroups.

Broader findings and caveats from the paper: Reportedly, close to half of the unique spike-specific TCRs recognized epitopes lying outside the regions that are mutated in the B.1.351 and B.1.1.7 variants. Because no samples from the day 14 peak response were available, repertoires could be characterized only after the peak T cell response. The whole spike protein was spanned by vaccine-associated CD4 TCRs, and dominant responses were seen in regions 160-218 and 743-854. Participants were mostly white British, with more females than males. The authors suggested clonal diversity may have been underestimated. Conclusions about previously exposed vaccinees are limited because only six or seven AZD1222 recipients were SARS-CoV-2 seropositive at baseline. In the small 56-69-year group, the increase in depth fell short of significance, most likely because of low power. After two AZD1222 doses, both the breadth and the depth of spike-specific TCRs were significantly higher than at day 0 and than in MenACWY recipients.

The intended sense of this specimen's time point label: baseline before first vaccination. The sample's treatment or condition, from its label and the paper: meningococcal conjugate vaccine given as trial control. Samples from vaccinated people were obtained from the UK trials COV001 and COV002, which included a single-blind randomized controlled phase 2/3 trial of AZD1222 (ChAdOx1 nCoV-19) in healthy adults. Trial participant PBMC samples were collected at day 0 and day 28 after the second dose for TCRbeta chain sequencing. The CDR3 regions of human TCRbeta chains were subjected to immunosequencing. The source study handled its data this way. Repertoire TCRs were checked for matches against a reference library of SARS-CoV-2-specific TCRs that had been generated using the MIRA antigen-specificity platform. Breadth meant the fraction of unique TCRs that were SARS-CoV-2-associated, whereas depth meant the fraction of total T cells that were SARS-CoV-2-associated. Using the MIRA data, each spike-specific TCR was mapped to the spike region that the TCR reacts to and placed in a CD4 or CD8 class. Log10-transformed breadth and depth values were compared by one-way ANOVA with Sidak's multiple comparisons tests. TCRdb limited this immuneACCESS table to in-frame rearrangements with V and J called. A share of clones is missing; checked studies link under half to unresolved V genes, and the rest is unexplained. That table is the source of V, J and clone size, and D and trimming were worked out from the DNA. This sample holds 210,000 or so clones; 90% to 95% were observed only once. In total, the top ten clones hold roughly 1% of the sample.

Note on this clone: The target of this receptor is not known. Within one base of it there is no much larger clone, and no base qualities were kept.

From cysteine to phenylalanine, the CDR3 is 15 amino acids long. The read is trimmed to its CDR3 DNA, 45 bases read in frame from base 1. V has 2 bases trimmed and J has 2 bases trimmed; junction bases matching no gene number 5. The germline V gene (reference sequence) provides CDR1 MNHNY and CDR2 SVGAGI. Sequencing was performed on peripheral blood, taken on day 0 of MenACWY control vaccination. This TCR was recovered from an adult in good health. The sequence links TRBV6-6 to TRBJ1-2, and 7 bases in between align with TRBD1. In nucleotide form, the sequence is TGTGCCAGCAGTTACGCGGACAGGATGAACTATGGCTACACCTTC. This translates into CASSYADRMNYGYTF.